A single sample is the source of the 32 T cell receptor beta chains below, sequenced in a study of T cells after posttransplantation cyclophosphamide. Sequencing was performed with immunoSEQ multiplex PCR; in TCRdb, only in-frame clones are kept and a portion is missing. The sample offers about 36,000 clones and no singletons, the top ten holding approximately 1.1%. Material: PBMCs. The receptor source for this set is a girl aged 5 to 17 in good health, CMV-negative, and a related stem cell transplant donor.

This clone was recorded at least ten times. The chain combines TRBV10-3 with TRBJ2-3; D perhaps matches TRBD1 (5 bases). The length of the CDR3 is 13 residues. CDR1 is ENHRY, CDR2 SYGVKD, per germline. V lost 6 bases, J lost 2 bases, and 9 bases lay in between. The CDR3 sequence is CAIRDIYTDTQYF. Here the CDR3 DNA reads TGTGCCATCAGGGACATTTACACAGATACGCAGTATTTT.

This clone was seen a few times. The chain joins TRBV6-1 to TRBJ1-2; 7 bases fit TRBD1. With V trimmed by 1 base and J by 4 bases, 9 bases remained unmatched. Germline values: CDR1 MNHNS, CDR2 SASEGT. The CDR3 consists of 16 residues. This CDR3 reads CASSEEVPGTAYGYTF. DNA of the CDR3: TGTGCCAGCAGTGAAGAGGTTCCCGGGACAGCCTATGGCTACACCTTC.

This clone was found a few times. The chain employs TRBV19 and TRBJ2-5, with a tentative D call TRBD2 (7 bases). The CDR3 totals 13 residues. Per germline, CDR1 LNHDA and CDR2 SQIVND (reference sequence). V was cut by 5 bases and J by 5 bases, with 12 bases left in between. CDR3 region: CASSLRGAETQYF. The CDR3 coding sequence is TGTGCCAGTAGTCTCCGGGGGGCGGAGACCCAGTACTTC.

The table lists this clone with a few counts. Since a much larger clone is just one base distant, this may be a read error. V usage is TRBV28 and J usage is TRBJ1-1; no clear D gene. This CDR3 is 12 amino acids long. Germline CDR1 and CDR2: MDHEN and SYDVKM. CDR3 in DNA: TGTGCCAGCAGCCTTGGGTCCGTGCGGGCTTCCTTT. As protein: CASSLGSVRASF.

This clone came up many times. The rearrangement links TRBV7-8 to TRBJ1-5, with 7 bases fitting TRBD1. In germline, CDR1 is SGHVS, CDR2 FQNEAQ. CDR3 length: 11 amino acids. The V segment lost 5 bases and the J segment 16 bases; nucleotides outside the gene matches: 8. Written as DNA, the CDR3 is TGTGCCAGCAGCGGGGCGGGACAGCCCCATTTT. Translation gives CASSGAGQPHF.

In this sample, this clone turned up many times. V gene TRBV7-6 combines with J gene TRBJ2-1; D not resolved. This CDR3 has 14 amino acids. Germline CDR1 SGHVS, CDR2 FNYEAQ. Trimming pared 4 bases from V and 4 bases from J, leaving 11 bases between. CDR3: CASSSLTTYNEQFF. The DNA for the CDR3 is TGTGCCAGCAGCTCCCTAACTACGTACAATGAGCAGTTCTTC. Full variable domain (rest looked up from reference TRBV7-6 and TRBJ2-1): GAGVSQSPRYKVTKRGQDVALRCDPISGHVSLYWYRQALGQGPEFLTYFNYEAQQDKSGLPNDRFSAERPEGSISTLTIQRTEQRDSAMYRCASSSLTTYNEQFFGPGTRLTVL.

This CDR3 reads CASSHPGLAGEETQYF. CDR3 bases: TGTGCCAGCAGCCATCCGGGACTAGCGGGGGAAGAGACCCAGTACTTC. V gene TRBV11-2 combines with J gene TRBJ2-5; 14 nucleotides align to TRBD2. CDR3 size: 16 residues. From germline, CDR1 is SGHAT and CDR2 FQNNGV. Trimming at V came to 5 bases and at J to 3 bases, leaving 5 bases not matched to a gene.

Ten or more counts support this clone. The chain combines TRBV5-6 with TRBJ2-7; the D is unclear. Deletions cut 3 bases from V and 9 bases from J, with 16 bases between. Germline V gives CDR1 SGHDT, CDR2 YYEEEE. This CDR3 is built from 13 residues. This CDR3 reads CASSSIGDLPQYF. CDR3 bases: TGTGCCAGCAGCTCCATAGGAGACTTGCCGCAGTACTTC. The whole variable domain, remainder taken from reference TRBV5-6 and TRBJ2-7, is DAGVTQSPTHLIKTRGQQVTLRCSPKSGHDTVSWYQQALGQGPQFIFQYYEEEERQRGNFPDRFSGHQFPNYSSELNVNALLLGDSALYLCASSSIGDLPQYFGPGTRLTVT.

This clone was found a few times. CDR3 sequence (DNA): TGCAGCGTTGACATAACCAGAGGTACGCAGTATTTT. This gives the protein CSVDITRGTQYF. This sequence joins TRBV29-1 and TRBJ2-3, with unresolved D. The CDR3 is 12 residues long. Between the trimmed V and J ends, which lost 3 bases and 8 bases, there was a span of 12 bases. Germline assignment: CDR1 SQVTM and CDR2 ANQGSEA.

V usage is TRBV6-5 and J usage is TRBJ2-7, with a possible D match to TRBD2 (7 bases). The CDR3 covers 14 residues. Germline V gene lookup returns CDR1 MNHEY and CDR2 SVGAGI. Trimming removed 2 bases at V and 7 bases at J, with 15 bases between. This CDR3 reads CASSYRGGGEEQYF. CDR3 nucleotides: TGTGCCAGCAGTTACCGCGGGGGCGGGGAAGAGCAGTACTTC.

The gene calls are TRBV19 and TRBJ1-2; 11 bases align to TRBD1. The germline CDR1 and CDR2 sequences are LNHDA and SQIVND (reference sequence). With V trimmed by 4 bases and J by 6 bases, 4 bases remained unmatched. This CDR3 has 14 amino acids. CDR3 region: CASSTRTGGNGYTF. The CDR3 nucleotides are TGTGCCAGTAGTACCAGGACAGGGGGCAATGGCTACACCTTC.

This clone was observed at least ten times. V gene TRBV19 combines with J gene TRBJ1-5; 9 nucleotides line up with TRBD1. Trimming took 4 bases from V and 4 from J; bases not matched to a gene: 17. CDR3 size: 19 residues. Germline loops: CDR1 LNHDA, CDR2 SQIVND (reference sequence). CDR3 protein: CASSKAPGQGLFGNQPQHF. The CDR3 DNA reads TGTGCCAGTAGTAAAGCCCCGGGACAGGGTTTGTTCGGGAATCAGCCCCAGCATTTT.

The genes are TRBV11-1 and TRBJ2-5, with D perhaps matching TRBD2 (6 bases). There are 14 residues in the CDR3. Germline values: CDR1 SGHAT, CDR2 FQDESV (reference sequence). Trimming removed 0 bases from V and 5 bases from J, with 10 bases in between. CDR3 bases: TGTGCCAGCAGCTTAGCGCCTAGCGTCGAGACCCAGTACTTC. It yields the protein CASSLAPSVETQYF.

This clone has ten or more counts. This CDR3 reads CASSIGVTNEKLFF. Here the CDR3 DNA reads TGTGCCAGTAGTATAGGAGTTACTAATGAAAAACTGTTTTTT. This chain links TRBV19 with TRBJ1-4; D call uncertain. V was shortened by 1 base and J by 2 bases, with 5 bases between the two germline ends. CDR1 LNHDA and CDR2 SQIVND come from the germline V gene (reference sequence). The CDR3 sequence is 14 residues long. The whole variable domain, filled in from reference TRBV19 and TRBJ1-4, reads DGGITQSPKYLFRKEGQNVTLSCEQNLNHDAMYWYRQDPGQGLRLIYYSQIVNDFQKGDIAEGYSVSREKKESFPLTVTSAQKNPTAFYLCASSIGVTNEKLFFGSGTQLSVL.

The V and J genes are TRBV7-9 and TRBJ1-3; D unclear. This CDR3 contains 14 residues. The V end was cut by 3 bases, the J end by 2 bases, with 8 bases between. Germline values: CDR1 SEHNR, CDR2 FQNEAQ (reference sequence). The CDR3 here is CASSFRQAGNTIYF. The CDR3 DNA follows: TGTGCCAGCAGCTTTCGACAAGCTGGAAACACCATATATTTT. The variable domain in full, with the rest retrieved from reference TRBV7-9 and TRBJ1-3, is DTGVSQNPRHKITKRGQNVTFRCDPISEHNRLYWYRQTLGQGPEFLTYFQNEAQLEKSRLLSDRFSAERPKGSFSTLEIQRTEQGDSAMYLCASSFRQAGNTIYFGEGSWLTVV.

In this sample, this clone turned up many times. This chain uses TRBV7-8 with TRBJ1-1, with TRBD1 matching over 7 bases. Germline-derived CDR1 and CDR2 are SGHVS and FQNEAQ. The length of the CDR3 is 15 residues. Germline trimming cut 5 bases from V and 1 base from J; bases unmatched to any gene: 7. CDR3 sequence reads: CASSPQRDRNTEAFF. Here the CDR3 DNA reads TGTGCCAGCAGCCCCCAACGGGACAGGAACACTGAAGCTTTCTTT. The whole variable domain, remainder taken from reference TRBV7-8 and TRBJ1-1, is GAGVSQSPRYKVAKRGQDVALRCDPISGHVSLFWYQQALGQGPEFLTYFQNEAQLDKSGLPSDRFFAERPEGSVSTLKIQRTQQEDSAVYLCASSPQRDRNTEAFFGQGTRLTVV.

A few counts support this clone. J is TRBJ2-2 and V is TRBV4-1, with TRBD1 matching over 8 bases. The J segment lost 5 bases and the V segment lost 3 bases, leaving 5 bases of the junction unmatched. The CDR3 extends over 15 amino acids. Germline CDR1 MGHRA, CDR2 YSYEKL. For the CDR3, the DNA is TGCGCCAGCAGCCAGGAAAGGACAGGGACCGGGGAGCTGTTTTTT. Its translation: CASSQERTGTGELFF.

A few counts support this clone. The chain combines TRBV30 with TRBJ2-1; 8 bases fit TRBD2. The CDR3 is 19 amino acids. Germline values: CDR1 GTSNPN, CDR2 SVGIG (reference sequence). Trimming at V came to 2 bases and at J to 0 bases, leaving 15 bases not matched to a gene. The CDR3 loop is CAWSLAAGGGHSSYNEQFF. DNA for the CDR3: TGTGCCTGGAGTCTGGCGGCCGGGGGGGGCCACAGCTCCTACAATGAGCAGTTCTTC.

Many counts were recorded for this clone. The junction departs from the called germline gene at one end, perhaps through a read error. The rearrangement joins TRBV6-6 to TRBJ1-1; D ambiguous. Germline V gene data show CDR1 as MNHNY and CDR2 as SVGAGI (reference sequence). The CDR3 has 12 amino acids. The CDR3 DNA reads TGTGCCAGCAGTTACGGGCCCGGATCTCATTATTTT. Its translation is CASSYGPGSHYF.

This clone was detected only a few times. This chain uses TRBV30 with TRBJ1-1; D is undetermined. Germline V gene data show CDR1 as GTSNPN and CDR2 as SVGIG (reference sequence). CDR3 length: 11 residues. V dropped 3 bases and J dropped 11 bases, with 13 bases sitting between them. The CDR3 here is CAWRPGRRAFF. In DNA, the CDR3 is TGTGCCTGGAGGCCCGGCCGGCGGGCTTTCTTT.

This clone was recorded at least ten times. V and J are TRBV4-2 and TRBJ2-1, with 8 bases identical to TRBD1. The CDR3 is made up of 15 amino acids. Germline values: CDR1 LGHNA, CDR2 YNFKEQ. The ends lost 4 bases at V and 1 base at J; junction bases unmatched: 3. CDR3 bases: TGTGCCAGCAGCCCCCAGGGGGCATCCTACAATGAGCAGTTCTTC. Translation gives CASSPQGASYNEQFF.

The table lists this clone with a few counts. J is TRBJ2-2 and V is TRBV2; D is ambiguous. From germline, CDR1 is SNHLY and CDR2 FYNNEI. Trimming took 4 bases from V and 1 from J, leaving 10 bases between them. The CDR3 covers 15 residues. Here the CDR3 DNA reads TGTGCCAGCAGTGGTAAGACAAAGAACACCGGGGAGCTGTTTTTT. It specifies CASSGKTKNTGELFF. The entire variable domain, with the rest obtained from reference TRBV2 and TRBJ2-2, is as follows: EPEVTQTPSHQVTQMGQEVILRCVPISNHLYFYWYRQILGQKVEFLVSFYNNEISEKSEIFDDQFSVERPDGSNFTLKIRSTKLEDSAMYFCASSGKTKNTGELFFGEGSRLTVL.

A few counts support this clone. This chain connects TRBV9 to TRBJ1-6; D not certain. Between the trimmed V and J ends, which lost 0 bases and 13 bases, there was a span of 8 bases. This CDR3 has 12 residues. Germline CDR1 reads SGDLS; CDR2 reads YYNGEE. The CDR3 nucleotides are TGTGCCAGCAGCGTAGACGGGATCCCCCTCCACTTT. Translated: CASSVDGIPLHF. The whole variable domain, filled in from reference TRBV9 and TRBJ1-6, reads DSGVTQTPKHLITATGQRVTLRCSPRSGDLSVYWYQQSLDQGLQFLIQYYNGEERAKGNILERFSAQQFPDLHSELNLSSLELGDSALYFCASSVDGIPLHFGNGTRLTVT.

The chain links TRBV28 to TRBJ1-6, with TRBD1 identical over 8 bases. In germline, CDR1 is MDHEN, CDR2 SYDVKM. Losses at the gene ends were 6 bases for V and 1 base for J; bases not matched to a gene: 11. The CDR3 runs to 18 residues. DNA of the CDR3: TGTGCCAGCAGACTCGGACAGGGCCTCAGATCCTATAATTCACCCCTCCACTTT. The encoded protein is CASRLGQGLRSYNSPLHF.

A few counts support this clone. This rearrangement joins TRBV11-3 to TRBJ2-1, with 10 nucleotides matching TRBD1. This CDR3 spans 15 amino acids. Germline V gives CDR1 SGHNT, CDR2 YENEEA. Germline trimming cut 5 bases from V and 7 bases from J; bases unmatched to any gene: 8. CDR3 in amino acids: CASSPPGQGLNEQFF. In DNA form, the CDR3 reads TGTGCCAGCAGCCCCCCGGGACAGGGGTTGAATGAGCAGTTCTTC.

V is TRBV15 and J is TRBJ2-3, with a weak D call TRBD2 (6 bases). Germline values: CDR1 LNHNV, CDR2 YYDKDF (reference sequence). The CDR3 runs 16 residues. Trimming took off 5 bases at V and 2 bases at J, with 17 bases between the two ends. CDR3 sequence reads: CATSGNAGGVTDTQYF. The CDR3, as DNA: TGTGCCACCAGCGGAAACGCCGGAGGGGTCACAGATACGCAGTATTTT.

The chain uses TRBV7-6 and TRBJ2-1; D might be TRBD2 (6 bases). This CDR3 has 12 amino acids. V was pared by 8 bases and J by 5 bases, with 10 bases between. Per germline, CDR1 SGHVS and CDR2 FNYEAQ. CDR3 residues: CASVRGNNEQFF. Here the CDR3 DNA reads TGTGCCAGCGTCCGGGGGAACAATGAGCAGTTCTTC.

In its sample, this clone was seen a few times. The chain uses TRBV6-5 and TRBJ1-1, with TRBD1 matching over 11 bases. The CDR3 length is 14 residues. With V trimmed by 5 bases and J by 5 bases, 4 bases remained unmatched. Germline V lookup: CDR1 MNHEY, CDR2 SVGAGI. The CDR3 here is CASSGQGAGTEAFF. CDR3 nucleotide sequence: TGTGCCAGCAGTGGACAGGGGGCAGGTACTGAAGCTTTCTTT.

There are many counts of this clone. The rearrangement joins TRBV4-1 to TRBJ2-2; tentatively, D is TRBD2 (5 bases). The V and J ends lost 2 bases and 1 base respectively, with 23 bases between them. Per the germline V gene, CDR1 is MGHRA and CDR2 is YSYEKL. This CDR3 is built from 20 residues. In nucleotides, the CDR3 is TGCGCCAGCAGCCAATTGATCAGACGGACTGGAGTGGGGAACACCGGGGAGCTGTTTTTT. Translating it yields CASSQLIRRTGVGNTGELFF.

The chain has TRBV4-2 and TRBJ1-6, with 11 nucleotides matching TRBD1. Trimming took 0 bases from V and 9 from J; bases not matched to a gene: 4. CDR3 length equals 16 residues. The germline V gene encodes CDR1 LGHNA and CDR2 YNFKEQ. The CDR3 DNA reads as TGTGCCAGCAGCCAAGAATCCGGGACAGGGGGTTCACCCCTCCACTTT. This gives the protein CASSQESGTGGSPLHF.

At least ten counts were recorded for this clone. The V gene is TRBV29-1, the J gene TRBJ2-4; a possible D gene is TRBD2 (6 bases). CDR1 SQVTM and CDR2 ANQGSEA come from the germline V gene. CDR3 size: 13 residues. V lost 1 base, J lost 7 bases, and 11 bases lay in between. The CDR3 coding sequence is TGCAGCGTTGAAGTACGCGGGGAGAACATTCAGTACTTC. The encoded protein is CSVEVRGENIQYF. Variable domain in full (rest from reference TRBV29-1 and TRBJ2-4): SAVISQKPSRDICQRGTSLTIQCQVDSQVTMMFWYRQQPGQSLTLIATANQGSEATYESGFVIDKFPISRPNLTFSTLTVSNMSPEDSSIYLCSVEVRGENIQYFGAGTRLSVL.

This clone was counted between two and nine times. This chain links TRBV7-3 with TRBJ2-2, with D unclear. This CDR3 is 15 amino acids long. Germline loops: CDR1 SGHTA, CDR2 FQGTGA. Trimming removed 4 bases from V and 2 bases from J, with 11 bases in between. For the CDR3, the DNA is TGTGCCAGCAGCTCCCTCGGGTCTAACACCGGGGAGCTGTTTTTT. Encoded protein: CASSSLGSNTGELFF.